The entry below gives a single TCR beta chain sequence along with its context. Its antigen is currently not known. No clone much larger than this one lies a single base away; base qualities are absent. The data are from a study of long-term antiretroviral therapy in people with HIV (dated 2022 in TCRdb). With regard to the full study: Collection of the earliest samples took place about a decade ahead of the 2015 WHO recommendation for immediate ART, at a time when ART was typically delayed until CD4 counts fell. The cohort contributed 150 to 200 cryopreserved PBMC samples from about 29 adults with confirmed HIV infection, collected serially over a mean of approximately 6 years (range 1-12). No cross-contamination during QIAcube processing turned up in test extractions that ran a monoclonal T-cell line alongside 25 to 35 polyclonal samples. This retrospective serial study examined whether starting ART and sustained HIV suppression were associated with changes in the composition and diversity of the TRB repertoire in peripheral blood. About 35% of the 30 participants with HIV were female. Summary of the overall study and its limitations: Starting ART was linked to a significant rise in TRB diversity, yet even with long-term ART the diversity remained significantly lower than in transplant donor controls. Limited PBMC availability meant only the TCR beta chain was sequenced, without alpha chain pairing. Because pre-ART samples had limited cell numbers, profiling was done on unsorted PBMC rather than on sorted CD4+ and CD8+ T cells. Narrower CDR3 length ranges were observed in HIV repertoires than in controls, and an antigen-experienced repertoire with only a slight naive shift after ART was suggested by the network structure. Expanded TRB clones identified before ART initiation dominated the repertoire across all time points, though the dominance fluctuated and decreased in many PLHIV after ART. Inferences about post-ART repertoire changes were limited because no data were available on ART adherence, viral resistance or therapy changes. The samples span the years 2004 to 2017, and the ART regimens used may be less effective than current regimens.

Sequencing of the TRB variable region was done with the immunoSEQ hsTCRB v3.0 assay at survey level resolution. A depth of roughly 35,000-55,000 T-cell genomes per sample was targeted for TRB sequencing. An Illumina MiSeq with a v3 150-cycle kit was used to sequence the pooled TRB libraries. The paper's processing steps were these. Repertoire analysis was performed in R inside a reproducible Nextflow workflow that covered QC, data transformation and analysis. LymphoSeq2, an R package for exploring AIRR-Seq data, was used to implement the custom analyses. After excluding several samples that yielded fewer than 5000 total TRB sequences, approximately 180 HIV repertoires remained for analysis. Among the 180 to 200 HIV repertoires that were kept, around 59 were collected before ART initiation and roughly 130 were collected after ART initiation. Each repertoire was downsampled to 5000 TRB nucleotide sequences, and summary statistics were averaged across 100 downsampling iterations. TRB sequences were retained for analysis only if CDR3 regions of at least seven amino acids were present. Two measures captured diversity: a Shannon entropy-derived clonality score and the Gini coefficient. Repertoire networks linked the top 5000 CDR3 amino acid sequences whenever two sequences differed by an edit distance of one. GLIPH2 predicted antigen specificity groups and MHC restriction for TRB CDR3 amino acid sequences. To flag known associations with CMV, EBV, HIV or tissue antigens, CDR3 amino acid sequences were compared against VDJdb and McPAS-TCR. Pre-ART, post-ART and control groups were compared with Wilcoxon signed-rank tests and Holm-Bonferroni correction. TCRdb took over this immuneACCESS table, retaining in-frame rearrangements with V and J assigned. Such tables are incomplete; in checked studies, under half of the missing clones stem from an unresolved V gene, and the remainder is unexplained. V and J calls and clone size come straight from that table; D and trimming were deduced from the DNA. The sample table holds 27,000 or so clones, of which around 86% were seen once. The biggest ten clones account for 14% of the sample.

Inclusion was restricted to participants for whom at least one PBMC sample before ART initiation and at least two post-ART samples were available. Treatment was received in the United States of America by all participants with HIV. Before DNA extraction, cryopreserved samples of about 1-10 million PBMC were thawed and washed. At the time of the earliest PBMC sample, participants with HIV were aged between roughly 23 and 60 years. PBMC samples from each participant spanned 1-4 timepoints before ART initiation and 2-8 timepoints after ART initiation, with a median of 7 samples. For every participant, serial HIV viral load, CD4+ T-cell count, ART history and demographic data were obtained. A Qiagen kit on a QIAcube was used to extract genomic DNA from unsorted PBMC, with samples processed in batches of 12. This specimen consisted of unsorted PBMCs, obtained 2.9 years after starting antiretroviral therapy. This TCR derives from a man aged 50 to 59 with HIV.

The base sequence is TGTGCCAGCAGTTACTCAGGCCTTCCCCAAGAGACCCAGTACTTC. This yields the protein CASSYSGLPQETQYF. The V gene is TRBV6-6 and the J gene is TRBJ2-5, with no confident D gene call. CDR1 and CDR2, per the germline V gene (reference sequence), are MNHNY and SVGAGI. The CDR3 runs 15 residues from the cysteine to the phenylalanine. Only CDR3 DNA remains: 45 bases, in frame from the first base. A distance of 9 bases separates the germline ends of V and J, which lose 0 bases and 1 base respectively.